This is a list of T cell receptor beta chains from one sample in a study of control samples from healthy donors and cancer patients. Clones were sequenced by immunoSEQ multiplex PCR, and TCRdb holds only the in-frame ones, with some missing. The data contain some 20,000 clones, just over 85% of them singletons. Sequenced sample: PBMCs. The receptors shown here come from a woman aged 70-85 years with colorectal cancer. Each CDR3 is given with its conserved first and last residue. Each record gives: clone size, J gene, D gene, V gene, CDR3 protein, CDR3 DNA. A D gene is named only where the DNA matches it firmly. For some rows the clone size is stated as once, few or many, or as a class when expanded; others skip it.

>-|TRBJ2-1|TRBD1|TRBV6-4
CASSEGDSSYNEQFF
TGTGCCAGCAGTGAGGGGGACAGCTCCTACAATGAGCAGTTCTTC
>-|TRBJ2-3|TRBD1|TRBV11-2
CASSLMGQGRGDTQYF
TGTGCCAGCAGCTTAATGGGACAGGGACGTGGAGATACGCAGTATTTT
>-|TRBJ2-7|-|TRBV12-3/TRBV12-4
CASSSRQIGEQYF
TGTGCCAGCAGTTCCCGACAGATTGGAGAGCAGTACTTC
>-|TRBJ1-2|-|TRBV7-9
CASSFGGLNYGYTF
TGTGCCAGCAGCTTCGGGGGTCTCAACTATGGCTACACCTTC
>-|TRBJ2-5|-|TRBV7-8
CASSTIADLGETQYF
TGTGCCAGCAGCACCATAGCGGATCTTGGGGAGACCCAGTACTTC
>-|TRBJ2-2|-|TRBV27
CASSPPPRISTGELFF
TGTGCCAGCAGCCCTCCCCCCCGGATCTCCACCGGGGAGCTGTTTTTT
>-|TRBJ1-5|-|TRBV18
CASSLTGLQPQHF
TGTGCCAGCTCACTTACAGGGCTTCAGCCCCAGCATTTT
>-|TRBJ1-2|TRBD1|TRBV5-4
CATLRQGTYGYTF
TGTGCCACCCTCCGACAGGGAACCTATGGCTACACCTTC
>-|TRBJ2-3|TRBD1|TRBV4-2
CASSRQGDLGTDTQYF
TGTGCCAGCAGCCGACAGGGGGATTTGGGCACAGATACGCAGTATTTT
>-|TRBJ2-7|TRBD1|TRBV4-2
CASSQTGQGPYEQYF
TGTGCCAGCAGCCAAACGGGACAGGGGCCCTACGAGCAGTACTTC
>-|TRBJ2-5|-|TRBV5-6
CASSPGLPEEQETQYF
TGTGCCAGCAGCCCAGGACTCCCGGAGGAACAAGAGACCCAGTACTTC
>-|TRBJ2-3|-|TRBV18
CASSPGGADTQYF
TGTGCCAGCTCACCAGGAGGCGCAGATACGCAGTATTTT
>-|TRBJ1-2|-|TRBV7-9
CASLQGYGYTF
TGTGCCTCCCTTCAAGGCTATGGCTACACCTTC
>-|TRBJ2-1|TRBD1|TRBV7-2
CASSLGTGFPYNEQFF
TGTGCCAGCAGCTTAGGGACAGGGTTCCCCTACAATGAGCAGTTCTTC
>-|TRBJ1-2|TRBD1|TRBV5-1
CASRSTGQGDRYGYTF
TGCGCCAGCAGATCTACTGGACAGGGGGATCGCTATGGCTACACCTTC
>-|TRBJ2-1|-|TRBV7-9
CASSLTQGLNEQFF
TGTGCCAGCAGCCTGACCCAGGGACTCAATGAGCAGTTCTTC
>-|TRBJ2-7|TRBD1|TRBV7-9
CASSPRQGVYEQYF
TGTGCCAGCAGCCCAAGACAGGGGGTCTACGAGCAGTACTTC
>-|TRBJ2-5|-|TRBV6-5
CASGRETQYF
TGTGCCTCTGGCCGGGAGACCCAGTACTTC
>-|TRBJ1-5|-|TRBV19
CASSITGITQPQHF
TGTGCCAGTAGTATAACAGGGATAACTCAGCCCCAGCATTTT
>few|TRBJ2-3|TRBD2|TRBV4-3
CASSQDLAGGPGDTQYF
TGCGCCAGCAGCCAAGATCTTGCGGGGGGGCCGGGAGATACGCAGTATTTT
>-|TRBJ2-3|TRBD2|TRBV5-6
CASSLELALDTQYF
TGTGCCAGCAGCTTGGAACTAGCGTTGGATACGCAGTATTTT
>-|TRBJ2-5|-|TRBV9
CASSVGSGRTETQYF
TGTGCCAGCAGCGTAGGGTCGGGGAGAACAGAGACCCAGTACTTC
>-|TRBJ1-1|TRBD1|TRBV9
CASSVAGRGTEAFF
TGTGCCAGCAGCGTAGCAGGCAGGGGGACTGAAGCTTTCTTT
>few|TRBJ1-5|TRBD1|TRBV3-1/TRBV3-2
CASSQAGTGGNQPQHF
TGTGCCAGCAGCCAGGCCGGGACAGGGGGCAATCAGCCCCAGCATTTT
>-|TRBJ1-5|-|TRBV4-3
CASSQDRGPHNQPQHF
TGCGCCAGCAGCCAAGATCGGGGGCCCCACAATCAGCCCCAGCATTTT
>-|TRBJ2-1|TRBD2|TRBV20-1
CSASPILGTSGRAEQFF
TGCAGTGCTAGTCCCATCCTGGGGACTAGCGGGAGGGCTGAGCAGTTCTTC
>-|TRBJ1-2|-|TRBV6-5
CASSPRRTTNYGYTF
TGTGCCAGCAGTCCACGAAGGACTACTAACTATGGCTACACCTTC
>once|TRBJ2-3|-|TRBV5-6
CASSSRLVTDTQYF
TGTGCCAGCAGCTCCAGACTAGTTACAGATACGCAGTATTTT
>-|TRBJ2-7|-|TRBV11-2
CASSLVNREYEQYF
TGTGCCAGCAGCTTAGTGAACAGGGAATACGAGCAGTACTTC
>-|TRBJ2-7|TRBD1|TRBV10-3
CAISGGQGSYEQYF
TGTGCCATCAGTGGCGGACAGGGGTCCTACGAGCAGTACTTC
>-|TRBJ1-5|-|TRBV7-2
CASSLAAGTNQPQHF
TGTGCCAGCAGCTTAGCCGCAGGGACCAATCAGCCCCAGCATTTT
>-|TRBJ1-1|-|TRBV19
CASSMRARTEAFF
TGTGCCAGTAGTATGAGGGCCCGGACTGAAGCTTTCTTT
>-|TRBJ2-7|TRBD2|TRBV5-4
CASSGRTSGSYEQYF
TGTGCCAGCAGCGGTAGGACTAGCGGCTCCTACGAGCAGTACTTC
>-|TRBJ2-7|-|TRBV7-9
CASSEGYAGQYF
TGTGCCAGCAGCGAGGGATATGCTGGGCAGTACTTC
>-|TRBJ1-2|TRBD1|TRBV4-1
CASSQEQGRRYGYTF
TGCGCCAGCAGCCAAGAACAGGGGCGGCGATATGGCTACACCTTC
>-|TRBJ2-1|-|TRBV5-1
CASSLDWGRPNEQFF
TGCGCCAGCAGCTTGGATTGGGGGCGGCCCAATGAGCAGTTCTTC
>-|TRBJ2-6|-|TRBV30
CAWWTASGANVLTF
TGTGCCTGGTGGACAGCCTCTGGGGCCAACGTCCTGACTTTC
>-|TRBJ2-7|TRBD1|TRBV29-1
CSVDPGDRGFPEQYF
TGCAGCGTTGATCCCGGGGACAGGGGGTTTCCCGAGCAGTACTTC
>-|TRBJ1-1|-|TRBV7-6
CASSLGGGTMNTEAFF
TGTGCCAGCAGCTTAGGGGGGGGAACGATGAACACTGAAGCTTTCTTT
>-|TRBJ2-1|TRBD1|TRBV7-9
CAIGRQGDSYNEQFF
TGTGCCATCGGGAGACAGGGGGACTCCTACAATGAGCAGTTCTTC
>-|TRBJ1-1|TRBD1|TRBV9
CASSVRDRGHEAFF
TGTGCCAGCAGCGTGAGAGACAGGGGGCACGAAGCTTTCTTT
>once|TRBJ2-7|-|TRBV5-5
CASSLVAGPSYEQYF
TGTGCCAGCAGCTTGGTCGCAGGACCCTCCTACGAGCAGTACTTC
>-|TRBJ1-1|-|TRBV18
CASSSREGSTEAFF
TGTGCCAGCTCATCCCGAGAAGGGAGCACTGAAGCTTTCTTT
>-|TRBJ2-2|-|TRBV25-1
CASSAGNTGELFF
TGTGCCAGCAGTGCGGGGAACACCGGGGAGCTGTTTTTT
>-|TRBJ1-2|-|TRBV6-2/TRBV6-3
CASSLNSNYGYTF
TGTGCCAGCAGCCTGAACTCTAACTATGGCTACACCTTC
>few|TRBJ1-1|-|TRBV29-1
CSVDGGQVTEAFF
TGCAGCGTCGACGGCGGCCAGGTTACTGAAGCTTTCTTT
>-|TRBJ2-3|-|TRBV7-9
CASSSRADRGSDTQYF
TGTGCCAGCAGCTCCCGGGCGGACAGAGGATCAGATACGCAGTATTTT
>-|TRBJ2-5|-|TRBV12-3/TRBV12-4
CASSFSETQYF
TGTGCCAGCAGTTTCTCTGAGACCCAGTACTTC
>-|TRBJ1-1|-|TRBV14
CASSQVPGMNTEAFF
TGTGCCAGCAGCCAAGTTCCGGGGATGAACACTGAAGCTTTCTTT
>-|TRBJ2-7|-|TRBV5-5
CASSLRPSDYEQYF
TGTGCCAGCAGCTTACGGCCGTCCGACTACGAGCAGTACTTC